This TCR beta chain was sequenced during a study of cytomegalovirus exposure and HLA in healthy donors. The study's findings and limits: DRB1 had the most TCR associations and HLA-C the fewest, a later analysis found, with rates varying by HLA locus.

PCR primers comprised 60 Vbeta and 13 Jbeta primers. In the authors' workflow: It was a later analysis that counted tens of millions of unique TCR beta chains, of which about 10 million were shared. Produced via immunoSEQ multiplex PCR; TCRdb's table is partial and in-frame only. V, J and clone size were drawn from that table, and D and trimming were deduced from the DNA. This repertoire shows 150,000 to 250,000 clones, roughly 85% found once; its top ten account for 3.5% to 5%. Unrecorded immune exposure was likely among donors, who were nominally healthy when sampled. V was cut by 4 bases and J by 4 bases, with 14 bases left in between. The germline gives CDR1 SGHRS, CDR2 YFSETQ. The length of the CDR3 is 14 residues. Ten or more counts support this clone. The target antigen is unknown.

The sequence was obtained from a woman aged 30 to 39 in good health and CMV-seropositive. V is TRBV5-1 and J is TRBJ1-2; D is unclear. Sequenced sample: PBMCs. CDR3 region: CASSLAPGRYGYTF. The CDR3 coding sequence is TGCGCCAGCAGCCTCGCCCCGGGTCGCTATGGCTACACCTTC. Combining the CDR3 with reference TRBV5-1 and TRBJ1-2 gives the whole variable domain KAGVTQTPRYLIKTRGQQVTLSCSPISGHRSVSWYQQTPGQGLQFLFEYFSETQRNKGNFPGRFSGRQFSNSRSEMNVSTLELGDSALYLCASSLAPGRYGYTFGSGTRLTVV.